This is a list of T cell receptor beta chains from one sample in a study of blood T cells in healthy people across ages. One entry per CDR3 protein results from TCRdb running MiXCR on the 5' RACE reads. The sample has fewer than 1 million distinct CDR3 sequences; 44% are singletons. The sequenced sample consisted of blood. The receptors shown here come from a man between 60 and 70 years old in good health. CDR3s include the opening cysteine and the closing phenylalanine or tryptophan. A D gene is named only where the DNA matches it firmly. Clone size appears in some rows only: once, few, many, or a class for an expanded clone.

v_call,j_call,clone_size,d_call,cdr3_nt,cdr3_aa
TRBV12-3/TRBV12-4,TRBJ2-1,many,-,TGTGCCAGCAGCGAGCGGACTTACAATGAGCAGTTCTTC,CASSERTYNEQFF
TRBV13,TRBJ2-7,-,TRBD1,TGTGCCAGCAGCTTAGGCGGACAGGGGACATACAATGAGCAGTACTTC,CASSLGGQGTYNEQYF
TRBV29-1,TRBJ2-7,-,-,TGCAGCGTCCGAGCCCCCGGGACGAAATCCTACGAGCAGTACTTC,CSVRAPGTKSYEQYF
TRBV30,TRBJ1-6,-,-,TGTGCCTGGATAGGAGGCTCCTATAATTCACCCCTCCACTTT,CAWIGGSYNSPLHF
TRBV6-1,TRBJ2-7,-,TRBD1,TGTGCCAGCCTCTCGGGGACAGGGGCTACTTACGAGCAGTACTTC,CASLSGTGATYEQYF
TRBV7-2,TRBJ2-5,few,-,TGTGCCAGCAGCACCTCCTCGGGCAGCGGCAGAGAGACCCAGTACTTC,CASSTSSGSGRETQYF
TRBV5-5,TRBJ1-2,-,TRBD1,TGTGCCAGCAGCTTGGGGACAGGGCCAGGATACTATGGCTACACCTTC,CASSLGTGPGYYGYTF
TRBV7-2,TRBJ2-7,few,TRBD2,TGTGCCAGCAGCTTAGAATTCCGGGTAGCGGGGCGCCACGAGCAGTACTTC,CASSLEFRVAGRHEQYF
TRBV7-2,TRBJ2-5,few,-,TGTGCCAGCAGCTTAGATTTTCCTGGGGCGGGGGAGACCCAGTACTTC,CASSLDFPGAGETQYF
TRBV12-3/TRBV12-4,TRBJ2-7,-,TRBD2,TGTGCCGGCAGTTTGGCGGGGGGCGGTCCCTACGAGCAGTACTTC,CAGSLAGGGPYEQYF
TRBV6-2/TRBV6-3,TRBJ2-3,few,-,TGTGCCAGCAGGCGCGCAACAGATACGCAGTATTTT,CASRRATDTQYF
TRBV11-2,TRBJ2-1,-,-,TGTGCCAGCAGCCAACCGGGGGTCAATGAGCAGTTCTTC,CASSQPGVNEQFF
TRBV9,TRBJ2-3,-,TRBD2,TGTGCCAGCAGCCGGGGGAGGGGACCAGATACGCAGTATTTT,CASSRGRGPDTQYF
TRBV6-2/TRBV6-3,TRBJ2-5,-,TRBD2,TGTGCCAGCAGTGGGGGACTATCTACGGAGACCCAGTACTTC,CASSGGLSTETQYF
TRBV27,TRBJ2-1,-,TRBD1,TGTGCGACAGGGGAAGGGAATGAGCAGTTCTTC,CATGEGNEQFF
TRBV18,TRBJ2-4,once,-,TGTGCCAGCTCCCCAGCAAATACAAACATTCAGTACTTC,CASSPANTNIQYF
TRBV7-9,TRBJ2-1,-,TRBD1,TGTGCCAGCAGCGATAGACAGGGGCAGGACAATGAGCAGTTCTTC,CASSDRQGQDNEQFF